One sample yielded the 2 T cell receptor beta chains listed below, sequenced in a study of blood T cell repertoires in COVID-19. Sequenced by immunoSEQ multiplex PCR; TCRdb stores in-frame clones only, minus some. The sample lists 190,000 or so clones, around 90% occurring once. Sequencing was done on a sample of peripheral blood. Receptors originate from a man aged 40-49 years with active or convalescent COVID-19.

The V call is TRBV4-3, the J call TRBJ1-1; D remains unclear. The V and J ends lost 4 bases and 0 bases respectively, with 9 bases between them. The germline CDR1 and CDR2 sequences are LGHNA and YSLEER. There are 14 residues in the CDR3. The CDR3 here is CASSRSVLNTEAFF. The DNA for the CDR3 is TGCGCCAGCAGCCGATCAGTGTTGAACACTGAAGCTTTCTTT.

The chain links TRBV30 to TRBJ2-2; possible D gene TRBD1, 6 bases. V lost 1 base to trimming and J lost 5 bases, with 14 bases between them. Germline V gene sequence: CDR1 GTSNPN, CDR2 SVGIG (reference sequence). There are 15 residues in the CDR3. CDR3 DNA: TGTGCCTGGAGTGCAGGGGACGGGTTTACCGGGGAGCTGTTTTTT. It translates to CAWSAGDGFTGELFF.